This TCR beta chain was sequenced during a study of T-cell reconstitution after alpha-beta-depleted transplantation in children. Study observations and caveats: In some patients, recipient T cells and intrathymic progenitors surviving conditioning explained high day-60 diversity. As was reported, about two months after transplant, alpha-beta T cells came from several hundred expanded graft clones.

V lost 4 bases, J lost 1 base, and 7 bases lay in between. CDR3 length equals 13 residues. In germline, CDR1 is SQVTM, CDR2 ANQGSEA. Unique molecular identifiers were built into the TCRbeta library. TCRdb passed the PCR reads through MiXCR, listing each CDR3 protein once. The sample includes 670,000 or so distinct CDR3 sequences, 10% to 15% seen only once; the top ten take 0.75% to 0.85%. This clonotype was counted ten times or more. The antigen is unknown. This clonotype originated in a girl aged 2 to 9 with congenital amegakaryocytic thrombocytopenia, due to receive a stem cell transplant. The chain recombines TRBV29-1 with TRBJ1-4, with D perhaps matching TRBD1 (5 bases). The sequenced sample was PBMCs, obtained before TCRalphabeta/CD19-depleted stem cell transplant. The CDR3 loop reads CSVATGTNEKLFF. CDR3 nucleotides: TGCAGCGTTGCCACAGGAACTAATGAAAAACTGTTTTTT.